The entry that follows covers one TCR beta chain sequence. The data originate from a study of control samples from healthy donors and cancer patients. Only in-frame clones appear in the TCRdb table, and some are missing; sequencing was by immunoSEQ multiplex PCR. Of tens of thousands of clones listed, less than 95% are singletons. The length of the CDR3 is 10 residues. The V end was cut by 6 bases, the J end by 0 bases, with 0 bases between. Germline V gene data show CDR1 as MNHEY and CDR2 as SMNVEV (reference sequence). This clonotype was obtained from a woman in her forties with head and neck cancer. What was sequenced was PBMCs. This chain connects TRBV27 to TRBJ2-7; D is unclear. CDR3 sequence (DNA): TGTGCCAGCAGCTCCTACGAGCAGTACTTC. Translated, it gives CASSSYEQYF.